The 32 T cell receptor beta chains presented below share a single source sample, sequenced in a study of human T cells and chemical hapten exposure. Via MiXCR, TCRdb re-called the RACE reads, giving one row per CDR3 protein. Altogether roughly 380,000 distinct CDR3 sequences are present, about 5.1% being singletons, with the ten largest covering 2.6%. Specified time point: pre-sensitization, week 0. Treatment specified: therapeutic diphenylcyclopropenone sensitization with weekly scalp DPC. Sample: whole blood, taken in connection with sensitization to the hapten diphenylcyclopropenone (DPC). The receptor set was obtained from a woman between 45 and 60 years old with alopecia areata. Some clones in this sample may be carry-over from other donors' samples.

This clonotype came up many times. The CDR3 DNA sequence: TGTGCCAGCAGTTCATGGGGGGGACGCACAGATACGCAGTATTTT. This translates into CASSSWGGRTDTQYF. The chain recombines TRBV12-3 or TRBV12-4 with TRBJ2-3; 7 bases match TRBD2. There are 15 residues in the CDR3. Trimming removed 4 bases from V and 1 base from J; junction bases left unmatched: 5.

This clonotype appeared many times. CDR3 amino acids: CASSEPEGSTDTQYF. The CDR3, as DNA: TGTGCCAGCAGTGAACCTGAGGGGAGCACAGATACGCAGTATTTT. The chain carries TRBV2 and TRBJ2-3, with D perhaps matching TRBD1 or TRBD2 (5 bases each). Trimming took 2 bases from V and 0 from J, leaving 9 bases between them. In germline, CDR1 is SNHLY, CDR2 FYNNEI. The CDR3 sequence is 15 residues long.

CDR3 sequence (DNA): TGCAGCGCGAACAGGGAAGGATACGAGCAGTACTTC. Amino acid sequence: CSANREGYEQYF. The chain is built from TRBV29-1 and TRBJ2-7; possibly TRBD1 for D (6 bases). CDR3 length equals 12 residues. With 7 bases removed from V and 4 bases from J, the gap between germline ends came to 14 bases. The V gene's germline CDR1 is SQVTM and CDR2 ANQGSEA.

The chain uses TRBV5-6 and TRBJ1-1; TRBD1 might be the D (6 bases). Germline CDR1 reads SGHDT; CDR2 reads YYEEEE. The V end lost 2 bases, the J end lost 9 bases, and 17 bases lay between the germline ends. The CDR3 spans 14 residues. CDR3 in amino acids: CASSFVGQGRKAFF. The CDR3 nucleotides read TGTGCCAGCAGCTTTGTCGGGCAGGGGAGGAAAGCTTTCTTT. Full variable domain (missing parts from reference TRBV5-6 and TRBJ1-1): DAGVTQSPTHLIKTRGQQVTLRCSPKSGHDTVSWYQQALGQGPQFIFQYYEEEERQRGNFPDRFSGHQFPNYSSELNVNALLLGDSALYLCASSFVGQGRKAFFGQGTRLTVV.

This clonotype was counted many times. The chain has TRBV3-1 and TRBJ1-4; D is unclear. In germline, CDR1 is LGHDT, CDR2 YNNKEL (reference sequence). The germline V and J ends were trimmed by 8 bases and 0 bases, with 7 bases remaining between them. The CDR3 has 13 amino acids. Here the CDR3 reads CASRTPTNEKLFF. The CDR3 bases are TGTGCCAGCCGAACCCCAACTAATGAAAAACTGTTTTTT.

This clonotype was counted at least ten times. The genes are TRBV18 and TRBJ2-3; 9 bases are a match to TRBD2. J gave up 3 bases and V 4 bases, and 8 bases lay outside the gene matches. CDR1 and CDR2 (germline): KGHSH, LQKENI. This CDR3 is built from 16 residues. The CDR3 sequence is CASSQRTSVDTDTQYF. The CDR3 DNA sequence: TGTGCCAGCTCACAAAGGACTAGCGTAGATACAGATACGCAGTATTTT.

The chain couples TRBV10-3 to TRBJ1-6, with D possibly matching TRBD1 (5 bases). V was shortened by 2 bases and J by 7 bases, with 9 bases between the two germline ends. The CDR3 is 14 residues long. Looked up from germline, CDR1 is ENHRY and CDR2 is SYGVKD. CDR3 bases: TGTGCCATCAGTGAGACAGGCTGGAATTCACCCCTCCACTTT. Translating gives CAISETGWNSPLHF.

This clonotype was detected a few times. This chain joins TRBV7-2 and TRBJ2-1; 10 positions match TRBD2. Per germline, CDR1 SGHTA and CDR2 FQGNSA. This CDR3 region has 15 residues. V lost 1 base, J lost 6 bases, and 3 bases stayed unmatched. The CDR3 loop reads CASSLVLAGGNEQFF. Written as DNA, the CDR3 is TGTGCCAGCAGCTTAGTTTTAGCGGGGGGCAATGAGCAGTTCTTC.

This chain joins TRBV6-1 and TRBJ1-1; no clear D gene. The CDR3 covers 13 residues. The V gene lost 6 bases and the J gene lost 0 bases, with 8 bases spanning the gap. CDR1 MNHNS and CDR2 SASEGT come from the germline V gene. CDR3 in amino acids: CASRPVVNTEAFF. CDR3 DNA sequence: TGTGCCAGCAGACCAGTAGTGAACACTGAAGCTTTCTTT.

This clonotype appeared many times. The gene calls are TRBV6-2 or TRBV6-3 and TRBJ2-1, with 12 bases matching TRBD2. This CDR3 contains 16 residues. CDR1 MNHEY and CDR2 SVGEGT come from the germline V gene. V was pared by 2 bases and J by 10 bases, with 9 bases of the junction left unmatched. The CDR3 loop reads CASSYTPSGRALEQFF. CDR3 nucleotides: TGTGCCAGCAGTTACACCCCTAGCGGGAGGGCCCTCGAGCAGTTCTTC.

This clonotype was seen many times. V is TRBV18 and J is TRBJ2-5; 10 bases match TRBD2. Germline V CDR1 and CDR2: KGHSH, LQKENI. This CDR3 spans 16 amino acids. V lost 0 bases to trimming and J lost 1 base; unmatched junction nucleotides: 2. The CDR3 reads CASSPPGLAAQETQYF. In DNA form, the CDR3 reads TGTGCCAGCTCACCACCCGGACTAGCGGCCCAAGAGACCCAGTACTTC.

Many counts were recorded for this clonotype. The genes are TRBV6-1 and TRBJ2-7, with unresolved D. CDR1 is MNHNS and CDR2 is SASEGT in the germline V gene. V was pared by 3 bases and J by 3 bases, with 9 bases between. The CDR3 is made up of 13 amino acids. The CDR3 reads CASSDDTFYEQYF. The CDR3, as DNA: TGTGCCAGCAGTGATGACACCTTCTACGAGCAGTACTTC.

The sample holds many counts of this clonotype. This sequence joins TRBV15 and TRBJ2-5; D may be TRBD2 (6 bases). Trimming shortened V by 3 bases and J by 3 bases, and 8 bases separated the two germline ends. This CDR3 comprises 13 residues. Germline V gene data show CDR1 as LNHNV and CDR2 as YYDKDF (reference sequence). The DNA of the CDR3 is TGTGCCACCAGCAGCGGCGGGGAAGAGACCCAGTACTTC. As protein: CATSSGGEETQYF.

Comments on this clonotype: At one of its ends the junction is not consistent with the germline gene, which may arise from a read error. The chain carries TRBV6-2 or TRBV6-3 and TRBJ2-3; D may be TRBD2 (5 bases). The germline V gene has CDR1 MNHEY and CDR2 SVGEGT. This CDR3 spans 16 amino acids. This CDR3 reads CASSHTGVWGTDTQYF. The CDR3 region has the DNA TGCGCCAGCAGCCATACCGGGGTATGGGGCACAGATACGCAGTATTTT.

The chain carries TRBV18 and TRBJ1-2; 8 bases match TRBD1. V lost 6 bases and J lost 6; bases outside the gene matches: 18. The CDR3 covers 17 residues. CDR1 KGHSH and CDR2 LQKENI come from the germline V gene. The CDR3 DNA reads TGTGCCAGCTCTCCAGTCGACCGGGGACAGGCCTCCCATGGCTACACCTTC. It encodes CASSPVDRGQASHGYTF.

The V gene is TRBV6-2 or TRBV6-3, the J gene TRBJ2-7; D is unresolved. Germline assignment: CDR1 MNHEY and CDR2 SVGEGT. This CDR3 comprises 14 residues. V shed 6 bases and J shed 7 bases, with 19 bases lying between them. The CDR3 DNA is TGTGCCAGCAGCCCCACGGCCTGGCTGAGGGAGCAGTACTTC. Translating gives CASSPTAWLREQYF.

The chain combines TRBV6-5 with TRBJ2-1, with D unclear. The germline V and J ends were trimmed by 10 bases and 8 bases, with 18 bases remaining between them. This CDR3 region has 13 residues. Germline V gives CDR1 MNHEY, CDR2 SVGAGI. CDR3 protein: CATAIAAEYEQFF. DNA of the CDR3: TGTGCCACGGCAATTGCGGCGGAGTATGAGCAGTTCTTC.

This clonotype was observed a few times. The chain recombines TRBV20-1 with TRBJ2-7; D gene uncertain. Germline lookup yields CDR1 DFQATT and CDR2 SNEGSKA (reference sequence). This CDR3 region has 14 residues. Trimming pared 5 bases from V and 2 bases from J, leaving 16 bases between. CDR3 nucleotides: TGCAGTGCTGAAGGGCATACCCACCCCTACGAGCAGTACTTC. The encoded protein is CSAEGHTHPYEQYF.

There are a few counts of this clonotype. The CDR3 loop is CASSAGEGTGELFF. CDR3 DNA: TGTGCCAGCAGCGCGGGAGAGGGTACCGGGGAGCTGTTTTTT. The chain is built from TRBV12-3 or TRBV12-4 and TRBJ2-2; 7 nucleotides align to TRBD2. V gave up 6 bases and J gave up 5 bases; unmatched junction bases: 6. The CDR3 length is 14 residues.

This clonotype was counted many times. The chain couples TRBV6-5 to TRBJ2-7; the match to TRBD1 covers 8 bases. This CDR3 has 14 amino acids. CDR1 and CDR2 (germline): MNHEY, SVGAGI. The trim removed 5 bases at V and 6 bases at J, leaving 9 bases unmatched. The CDR3 loop reads CASSRGGQGSEQYF. The CDR3, as DNA: TGTGCCAGCAGTCGAGGAGGACAGGGTAGCGAGCAGTACTTC.

V gene TRBV20-1 combines with J gene TRBJ1-4; D unclear. This CDR3 is 14 amino acids long. CDR1 and CDR2 (germline): DFQATT, SNEGSKA (reference sequence). V was clipped by 1 base and J by 0 bases, with 6 bases between them. The CDR3 loop reads CSARVPPTNEKLFF. CDR3 in DNA: TGCAGTGCTAGAGTACCACCAACTAATGAAAAACTGTTTTTT.

This clonotype has a count of ten or more. The chain has TRBV29-1 and TRBJ2-5, with TRBD1 as a possible D gene (5 bases). Germline V gene lookup returns CDR1 SQVTM and CDR2 ANQGSEA. The CDR3 has 11 residues. Trimming removed 5 bases at V and 5 bases at J, with 9 bases between. The CDR3 loop is CSVLGRETQYF. The CDR3 region has the DNA TGCAGCGTTCTGGGGCGTGAGACCCAGTACTTC.

This clonotype was seen ten or more times. V and J are TRBV2 and TRBJ2-7, with TRBD2 matching 11 bases. Germline CDR1 reads SNHLY; CDR2 reads FYNNEI. This CDR3 region has 15 residues. The V gene end was trimmed by 4 bases and the J gene end by 6 bases; junction bases not matched to a gene: 8. The DNA of the CDR3 is TGTGCCAGCAGTGCGTCACTAGCGGGGGTCGGCGAGCAGTACTTC. Translation: CASSASLAGVGEQYF.

This clonotype occurred many times. This chain connects TRBV5-1 to TRBJ2-3; D might be TRBD1 (5 bases). The CDR3 is made up of 15 amino acids. The germline V and J ends were trimmed by 0 bases and 6 bases, with 14 bases remaining between them. CDR1 is SGHRS, CDR2 YFSETQ, per germline. CDR3 residues: CASSLEAGNKDTQYF. Written as DNA, the CDR3 is TGCGCCAGCAGCTTGGAGGCAGGGAATAAGGATACGCAGTATTTT.

Of note for this clonotype: A much more abundant neighbour one base away suggests this may be a read error. This chain joins TRBV6-2 or TRBV6-3 and TRBJ2-1; D remains ambiguous. The CDR3 is 14 amino acids. Germline V gene data show CDR1 as MNHEY and CDR2 as SVGEGT. The CDR3 DNA is TGTGCCAGCAGTTACTCAGCGTTGTACAATAAGCAGTTCTTC. Its protein is CASSYSALYNKQFF.

Concerning this clonotype: A much larger clone sits a single nucleotide away, making a read error possible. The DNA is omitted, as the CDR3 cannot be located on it reliably, and the CDR3 follows TCRdb's listing. J is TRBJ1-1 and V is TRBV27. The CDR3 is made up of 16 amino acids, end residues included. Germline V gives CDR1 MNHEY, CDR2 SMNVEV (reference sequence). CDR3 sequence reads: CASSPFVGGGSTEALF.

This clonotype was picked up many times. The chain couples TRBV10-3 to TRBJ2-7; D possibly corresponds to TRBD1 (5 bases). The CDR3 sequence is 14 residues long. Trimming cost V 4 bases and J 3 bases, with 13 bases left between them. Germline V gene sequence: CDR1 ENHRY, CDR2 SYGVKD. The CDR3 reads CAISASQGNYEQYF. The CDR3 nucleotides read TGTGCCATCAGTGCATCCCAGGGCAACTACGAGCAGTACTTC.

In its sample, this clonotype was seen many times. The V gene is TRBV29-1, the J gene TRBJ2-1; D not resolved. Deletions cut 3 bases from V and 2 bases from J, with 11 bases between. The CDR3 runs to 14 residues. Germline CDR1 SQVTM, CDR2 ANQGSEA. CDR3: CSVDRQPAYNEQFF. The CDR3 region has the DNA TGCAGCGTTGACAGGCAGCCAGCCTACAATGAGCAGTTCTTC.

This clonotype has at least ten counts. The chain employs TRBV28 and TRBJ1-1; possibly TRBD1 for D (6 bases). Trimming took 6 bases from V and 5 from J, leaving 16 bases between them. This CDR3 is built from 14 residues. Germline lookup yields CDR1 MDHEN and CDR2 SYDVKM. CDR3 sequence reads: CASSSGALGTEAFF. DNA for the CDR3: TGTGCCAGCAGCTCAGGGGCCCTAGGGACTGAAGCTTTCTTT.

This clonotype was observed at least ten times. The CDR3 sequence: CATGSIGAEDTQYF. In DNA, the CDR3 is TGTGCCACCGGGAGCATCGGGGCCGAGGATACGCAGTATTTT. The chain is built from TRBV24-1 and TRBJ2-3, with D possibly called TRBD1 or TRBD2 (5 bases each). Germline-derived CDR1 and CDR2 are KGHDR and SFDVKD. CDR3 length equals 14 residues. The germline V and J ends were trimmed by 9 bases and 6 bases, with 18 bases remaining between them.

The count of this clonotype is one. V usage is TRBV19 and J usage is TRBJ2-3; no clear D. The CDR3 extends over 13 amino acids. Germline V gene sequence: CDR1 LNHDA, CDR2 SQIVND (reference sequence). Deletions cut 3 bases from V and 4 bases from J, with 8 bases between. The DNA of the CDR3 is TGTGCCAGTAGTATTGTGGGTTCAGATACGCAGTATTTT. It is translated as CASSIVGSDTQYF.

The CDR3 DNA reads TGTGCCAGCAGCGTGGGCAGAGTTGACACTGAAGCTTTCTTT. It codes for CASSVGRVDTEAFF. The chain recombines TRBV9 with TRBJ1-1; D gene unclear. Germline CDR1 reads SGDLS; CDR2 reads YYNGEE. V dropped 2 bases and J dropped 3 bases, with 11 bases sitting between them. This CDR3 contains 14 residues. The full variable domain, with the rest looked up from reference TRBV9 and TRBJ1-1, is DSGVTQTPKHLITATGQRVTLRCSPRSGDLSVYWYQQSLDQGLQFLIQYYNGEERAKGNILERFSAQQFPDLHSELNLSSLELGDSALYFCASSVGRVDTEAFFGQGTRLTVV.